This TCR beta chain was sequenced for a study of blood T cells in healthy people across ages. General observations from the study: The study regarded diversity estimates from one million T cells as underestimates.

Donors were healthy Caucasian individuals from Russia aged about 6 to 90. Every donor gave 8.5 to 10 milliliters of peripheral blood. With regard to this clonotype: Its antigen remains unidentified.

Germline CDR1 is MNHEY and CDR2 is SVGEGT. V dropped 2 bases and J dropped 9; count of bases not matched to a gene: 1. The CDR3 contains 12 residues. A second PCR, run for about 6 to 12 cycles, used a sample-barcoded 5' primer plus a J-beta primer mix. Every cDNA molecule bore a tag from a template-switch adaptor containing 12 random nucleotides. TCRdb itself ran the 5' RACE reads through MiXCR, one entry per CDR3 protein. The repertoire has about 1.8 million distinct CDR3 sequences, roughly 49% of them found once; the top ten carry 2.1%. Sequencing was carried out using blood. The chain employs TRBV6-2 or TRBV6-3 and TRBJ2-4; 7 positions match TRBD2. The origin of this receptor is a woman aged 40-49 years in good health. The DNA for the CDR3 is TGTGCCAGCAGTTACAGCGGGGCCATTCAGTACTTC. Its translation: CASSYSGAIQYF.